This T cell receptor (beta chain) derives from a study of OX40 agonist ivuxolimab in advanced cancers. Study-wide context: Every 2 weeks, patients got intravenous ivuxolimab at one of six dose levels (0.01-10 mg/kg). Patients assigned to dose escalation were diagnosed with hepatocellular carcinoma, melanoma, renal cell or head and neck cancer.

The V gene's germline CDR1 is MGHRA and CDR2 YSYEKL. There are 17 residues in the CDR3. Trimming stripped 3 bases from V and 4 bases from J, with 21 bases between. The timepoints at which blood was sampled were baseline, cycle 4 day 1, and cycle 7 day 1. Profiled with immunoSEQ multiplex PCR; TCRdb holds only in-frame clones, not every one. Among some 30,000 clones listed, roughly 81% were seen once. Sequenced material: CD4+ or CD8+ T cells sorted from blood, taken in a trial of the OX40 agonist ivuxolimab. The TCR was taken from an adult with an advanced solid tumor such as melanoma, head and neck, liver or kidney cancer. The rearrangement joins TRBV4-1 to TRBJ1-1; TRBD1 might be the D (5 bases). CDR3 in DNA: TGCGCCAGCAGCCAGCCTATAAGGGGCGGGGCTGGCACTGAAGCTTTCTTT. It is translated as CASSQPIRGGAGTEAFF.